A single sample is the source of the 28 T cell receptor beta chains below, sequenced in a study of cytomegalovirus exposure and HLA in healthy donors. PCR was performed using 60 Vbeta and 13 Jbeta primers. Clones were read by immunoSEQ multiplex PCR, and TCRdb kept only the in-frame ones, dropping some. The sample yields tens of thousands of clones, around 78% seen once. Sequences were obtained from PBMCs. These receptors all stem from a male donor in good health and CMV-seropositive.

Here the CDR3 reads CASSAGQPNTEAFF. The CDR3 coding sequence is TGTGCCAGCAGCGCTGGACAGCCCAACACTGAAGCTTTCTTT. The rearrangement links TRBV9 to TRBJ1-1; the D gene is possibly TRBD1 (6 bases). Trimming took off 3 bases at V and 2 bases at J, with 11 bases between the two ends. The CDR3 extends over 14 amino acids. Germline CDR1 SGDLS, CDR2 YYNGEE. Full variable domain (missing parts from reference TRBV9 and TRBJ1-1): DSGVTQTPKHLITATGQRVTLRCSPRSGDLSVYWYQQSLDQGLQFLIQYYNGEERAKGNILERFSAQQFPDLHSELNLSSLELGDSALYFCASSAGQPNTEAFFGQGTRLTVV.

The V call is TRBV11-2, the J call TRBJ2-1, with 10 bases matching TRBD2. Germline V CDR1 and CDR2: SGHAT, FQNNGV. Trimming took 1 base from V and 8 from J; bases not matched to a gene: 8. CDR3 size: 16 residues. CDR3 amino acids: CASSLGPAGGIYEQFF. The CDR3 bases are TGTGCCAGCAGCTTAGGTCCAGCGGGGGGGATATATGAGCAGTTCTTC.

The gene calls are TRBV4-1 and TRBJ2-3; 8 bases fit TRBD2. The CDR3 sequence is 16 residues long. The V gene's germline CDR1 is MGHRA and CDR2 YSYEKL. The V segment lost 3 bases and the J segment 3 bases; nucleotides outside the gene matches: 8. Here the CDR3 reads CASSQAIAGWTDTQYF. CDR3 bases: TGCGCCAGCAGCCAGGCCATAGCGGGATGGACAGATACGCAGTATTTT.

This clone was found a few times. The chain links TRBV15 to TRBJ1-5; unclear D gene. CDR3 length: 13 residues. V was cut by 4 bases and J by 1 base, with 5 bases left in between. Germline CDR1 LNHNV, CDR2 YYDKDF (reference sequence). CDR3 bases: TGTGCCACCAGCATCACAAGCAATCAGCCCCAGCATTTT. Its translation: CATSITSNQPQHF.

There are a few counts of this clone. The chain links TRBV6-5 to TRBJ1-4; maybe TRBD1 (5 bases). The germline V gene encodes CDR1 MNHEY and CDR2 SVGAGI. V lost 2 bases and J lost 2, with 9 bases in between. This CDR3 comprises 15 residues. CDR3 in amino acids: CASSYGSGTNEKLFF. The CDR3 DNA reads TGTGCCAGCAGTTACGGGTCAGGGACTAATGAAAAACTGTTTTTT.

V gene TRBV4-2 combines with J gene TRBJ2-7, with TRBD1 identical over 9 bases. The CDR3 totals 17 residues. Trimming removed 0 bases from V and 3 bases from J; junction bases left unmatched: 9. The germline CDR1 and CDR2 sequences are LGHNA and YNFKEQ. The DNA of the CDR3 is TGTGCCAGCAGCCAAGAAGGGACCGGGACAGGGATCTACGAGCAGTACTTC. The encoded protein is CASSQEGTGTGIYEQYF.

The J gene is TRBJ1-1, the V gene TRBV28; 7 bases line up with TRBD1. V was clipped by 2 bases and J by 4 bases; unmatched bases: 4. CDR1 MDHEN and CDR2 SYDVKM come from the germline V gene. This CDR3 has 14 residues. The CDR3 bases are TGTGCCAGCAGTTTAAGACAGGGAGTCACTGAAGCTTTCTTT. Amino acid sequence: CASSLRQGVTEAFF.

This sequence joins TRBV18 and TRBJ2-6; D gene uncertain. The germline CDR1 and CDR2 sequences are KGHSH and LQKENI. Trimming left V 0 bases short and J 0 bases short, with 3 bases between. The CDR3 length is 15 residues. Here the CDR3 DNA reads TGTGCCAGCTCACCACCCGGCTCTGGGGCCAACGTCCTGACTTTC. Its protein is CASSPPGSGANVLTF. The complete variable domain, with remaining parts taken from reference TRBV18 and TRBJ2-6, reads NAGVMQNPRHLVRRRGQEARLRCSPMKGHSHVYWYRQLPEEGLKFMVYLQKENIIDESGMPKERFSAEFPKEGPSILRIQQVVRGDSAAYFCASSPPGSGANVLTFGAGSRLTVL.

The chain is built from TRBV6-5 and TRBJ2-7; TRBD2 matches 8 bases. The CDR3 is 15 amino acids. The V segment lost 2 bases and the J segment 4 bases; nucleotides outside the gene matches: 7. Germline values: CDR1 MNHEY, CDR2 SVGAGI. CDR3 loop: CASSYGGGTSYEQYF. The DNA of the CDR3 is TGTGCCAGCAGTTACGGCGGGGGGACGTCTTACGAGCAGTACTTC.

The rearrangement joins TRBV19 to TRBJ1-1; 8 bases map to TRBD1. Germline-derived CDR1 and CDR2 are LNHDA and SQIVND (reference sequence). The junction had 7 bases not matched to a gene; V was cut back by 4 bases and J by 6 bases. This CDR3 is built from 14 residues. DNA for the CDR3: TGTGCCAGTAGTACTAGACAGGGGAAAGCTGAAGCTTTCTTT. This gives the protein CASSTRQGKAEAFF.

The rearrangement joins TRBV4-1 to TRBJ2-1; D is unresolved. V dropped 1 base and J dropped 1 base, with 8 bases sitting between them. This CDR3 is built from 15 residues. Germline assignment: CDR1 MGHRA and CDR2 YSYEKL. CDR3 residues: CASSQVVGSYNEQFF. Written as DNA, the CDR3 is TGCGCCAGCAGCCAAGTGGTCGGTTCCTACAATGAGCAGTTCTTC.

V and J are TRBV2 and TRBJ1-4; D perhaps matches TRBD1 (5 bases). This CDR3 is 15 amino acids long. Trimming cost V 6 bases and J 0 bases, with 11 bases left between them. CDR1 is SNHLY and CDR2 is FYNNEI in the germline V gene. The CDR3 reads CASSHRRATNEKLFF. Here the CDR3 DNA reads TGTGCCAGCAGCCACCGCAGGGCAACTAATGAAAAACTGTTTTTT.

This clone was counted only a few times. V is TRBV28 and J is TRBJ1-1; perhaps TRBD1 as D (5 bases). Germline V CDR1 and CDR2: MDHEN, SYDVKM. The V gene lost 7 bases and the J gene lost 4 bases, with 13 bases spanning the gap. This CDR3 contains 13 residues. CDR3 DNA sequence: TGTGCCAGCATCAAAGGGGATGGCACTGAAGCTTTCTTT. Protein: CASIKGDGTEAFF. Together with reference TRBV28 and TRBJ1-1, the CDR3 gives the full variable domain: DVKVTQSSRYLVKRTGEKVFLECVQDMDHENMFWYRQDPGLGLRLIYFSYDVKMKEKGDIPEGYSVSREKKERFSLILESASTNQTSMYLCASIKGDGTEAFFGQGTRLTVV.

This chain connects TRBV11-2 to TRBJ2-5, with 7 bases matching TRBD2. The CDR3 sequence is 14 residues long. After removal of 5 bases from V and 2 bases from J, the junction contained 5 bases not matched to a gene. CDR1 and CDR2 (germline): SGHAT, FQNNGV. The CDR3 spells CASSPPRGQETQYF. The CDR3 region has the DNA TGTGCCAGCAGCCCCCCGCGGGGGCAAGAGACCCAGTACTTC.

This sequence joins TRBV7-8 and TRBJ1-2, with 9 bases lining up with TRBD1. The CDR3 sequence is 15 residues long. Trimming at V came to 4 bases and at J to 3 bases, leaving 6 bases not matched to a gene. Germline V gene lookup returns CDR1 SGHVS and CDR2 FQNEAQ. As DNA, the CDR3 is TGTGCCAGCAGCTCCTCACAGGGGGCGGACTATGGCTACACCTTC. This encodes CASSSSQGADYGYTF.

V and J are TRBV29-1 and TRBJ2-1; weak D call: TRBD1 (6 bases). The germline gives CDR1 SQVTM, CDR2 ANQGSEA. Trimming removed 6 bases at V and 4 bases at J, with 16 bases between. The CDR3 length is 14 residues. The CDR3 sequence is CSVDVRGIYNEQFF. Here the CDR3 DNA reads TGCAGCGTCGACGTCAGGGGTATATACAATGAGCAGTTCTTC.

The genes are TRBV29-1 and TRBJ1-2, with TRBD1 matching 12 bases. Germline V gene sequence: CDR1 SQVTM, CDR2 ANQGSEA. With V trimmed by 4 bases and J by 9 bases, 9 bases remained unmatched. CDR3 size: 14 residues. The CDR3 here is CSVGRGTGGHSYTF. The CDR3 DNA follows: TGCAGCGTTGGGCGGGGGACAGGGGGCCATAGCTACACCTTC.

This clone was picked up a small number of times. V usage is TRBV4-1 and J usage is TRBJ2-7, with unresolved D. CDR1 and CDR2 from the germline V gene are MGHRA and YSYEKL. This CDR3 comprises 13 residues. V was trimmed by 1 base and J by 5 bases, leaving 9 bases between them. The CDR3 DNA reads as TGCGCCAGCAGCCAAGTCACTCACCACGAGCAGTACTTC. Amino acids: CASSQVTHHEQYF.

The V gene is TRBV2, the J gene TRBJ2-4; D might be TRBD1 (5 bases). V was cut by 3 bases and J by 2 bases, with 17 bases left in between. Germline V gives CDR1 SNHLY, CDR2 FYNNEI. The CDR3 extends over 17 amino acids. The CDR3 loop is CASSDIGQRSTKNIQYF. Here the CDR3 DNA reads TGTGCCAGCAGTGATATAGGACAACGATCTACCAAAAACATTCAGTACTTC. The whole variable domain, filled in from reference TRBV2 and TRBJ2-4, reads EPEVTQTPSHQVTQMGQEVILRCVPISNHLYFYWYRQILGQKVEFLVSFYNNEISEKSEIFDDQFSVERPDGSNFTLKIRSTKLEDSAMYFCASSDIGQRSTKNIQYFGAGTRLSVL.

V is TRBV4-3 and J is TRBJ2-3; tentative D call: TRBD2 (5 bases). Looked up from germline, CDR1 is LGHNA and CDR2 is YSLEER. V shed 1 base and J shed 8 bases, with 13 bases lying between them. The CDR3 has 14 residues. CDR3 protein: CASSQGVGVVTQYF. The DNA of the CDR3 is TGCGCCAGCAGCCAAGGAGTCGGGGTTGTTACGCAGTATTTT.

This sequence joins TRBV6-6 and TRBJ1-2; D might be TRBD1 (6 bases). Trimming stripped 0 bases from V and 3 bases from J, with 14 bases between. Germline V gene lookup returns CDR1 MNHNY and CDR2 SVGAGI (reference sequence). The CDR3 runs to 16 residues. CDR3 coding DNA: TGTGCCAGCAGTTACTCGACCTACAGGGAGTACTATGGCTACACCTTC. Its protein is CASSYSTYREYYGYTF.

The chain links TRBV6-1 to TRBJ2-1, with D perhaps matching TRBD2 (6 bases). From germline, CDR1 is MNHNS and CDR2 SASEGT. The CDR3 extends over 13 amino acids. With 6 bases removed from V and 0 bases from J, the gap between germline ends came to 6 bases. This CDR3 reads CASRDYSYNEQFF. The CDR3 DNA sequence: TGTGCCAGCAGGGACTACTCCTACAATGAGCAGTTCTTC.

The rearrangement joins TRBV30 to TRBJ1-6; 9 bases are a match to TRBD1. V shed 4 bases and J 10 bases; nucleotides not matched to a gene: 8. The CDR3 covers 14 residues. Per germline, CDR1 GTSNPN and CDR2 SVGIG (reference sequence). This CDR3 reads CAWTMTGGWSPLHF. The CDR3 bases are TGTGCCTGGACGATGACAGGGGGTTGGTCACCCCTCCACTTT. Looking up the rest from reference TRBV30 and TRBJ1-6 gives the full variable domain: SQTIHQWPATLVQPVGSPLSLECTVEGTSNPNLYWYRQAAGRGLQLLFYSVGIGQISSEVPQNLSASRPQDRQFILSSKKLLLSDSGFYLCAWTMTGGWSPLHFGNGTRLTVT.

The gene calls are TRBV11-1 and TRBJ1-1; the D is unclear. V lost 3 bases and J lost 4, with 9 bases in between. The germline V gene encodes CDR1 SGHAT and CDR2 FQDESV (reference sequence). CDR3 length: 13 amino acids. CDR3 in DNA: TGTGCCAGCAGCTTTGGGGAGGGCACTGAAGCTTTCTTT. Its translation: CASSFGEGTEAFF.

Comment on this clone: The junction and the germline gene differ at one end; a read error may be behind it. The rearrangement joins TRBV4-2 to TRBJ2-7, with D maybe TRBD1 (5 bases). CDR1 is LGHNA, CDR2 YNFKEQ, per germline. The CDR3 runs 13 residues. Written as DNA, the CDR3 is TGTGCCAGCAGCCTCGATCCGAAGGGGCCCTCCGACTTC. The encoded protein is CASSLDPKGPSDF.

The table lists this clone with a few counts. V is TRBV30 and J is TRBJ1-3; D possibly corresponds to TRBD1 (6 bases). The V gene lost 0 bases and the J gene lost 2 bases, with 11 bases spanning the gap. This CDR3 spans 15 amino acids. Germline V CDR1 and CDR2: GTSNPN, SVGIG (reference sequence). The CDR3 sequence is CAWSVRSGAGNTIYF. Here the CDR3 DNA reads TGTGCCTGGAGTGTACGCTCAGGGGCTGGAAACACCATATATTTT.

V usage is TRBV7-2 and J usage is TRBJ2-3, with 9 bases identical to TRBD2. CDR3 length: 16 amino acids. Per germline, CDR1 SGHTA and CDR2 FQGNSA. The ends lost 2 bases at V and 5 bases at J; junction bases unmatched: 8. The CDR3 spells CASSLIGGGEIDTQYF. In DNA, the CDR3 is TGTGCCAGCAGCTTAATCGGCGGGGGGGAAATAGATACGCAGTATTTT.

This rearrangement joins TRBV27 to TRBJ2-1; D is perhaps TRBD2 (6 bases). Germline V gene sequence: CDR1 MNHEY, CDR2 SMNVEV (reference sequence). The length of the CDR3 is 14 residues. V was trimmed by 7 bases and J by 3 bases, leaving 13 bases between them. The CDR3 sequence: CASTIGGNYNEQFF. The CDR3 DNA follows: TGTGCCAGCACTATTGGGGGGAACTACAATGAGCAGTTCTTC.